This T cell receptor beta chain was sequenced during a study of T cells in localized non-small cell lung cancer. Profiled with immunoSEQ multiplex PCR; TCRdb holds only in-frame clones, not every one. The sample has tens of thousands of clones, roughly 87% seen once. Whole-study findings and limits: The study found T cell clonality highest in uninvolved adjacent lung, above tumor. Adjacent lung held a median around 60 of the top 100 tumor clones.

In regard to this clone: Its antigen is unknown.

The V gene's germline CDR1 is KGHSH and CDR2 LQKENI. Trimming took off 0 bases at V and 4 bases at J, with 22 bases between the two ends. The CDR3 is 19 amino acids. This rearrangement joins TRBV18 to TRBJ1-3; TRBD1 is a possible D gene (5 bases). The receptor was derived from a man aged 40 to 70 with stage I squamous cell lung carcinoma. Sample: peripheral blood, taken before any cancer treatment. CDR3 sequence (DNA): TGTGCCAGCTCACCACCGGGGACCAGCTCAAAAGGAGGAGGAAACACCATATATTTT. This encodes CASSPPGTSSKGGGNTIYF.